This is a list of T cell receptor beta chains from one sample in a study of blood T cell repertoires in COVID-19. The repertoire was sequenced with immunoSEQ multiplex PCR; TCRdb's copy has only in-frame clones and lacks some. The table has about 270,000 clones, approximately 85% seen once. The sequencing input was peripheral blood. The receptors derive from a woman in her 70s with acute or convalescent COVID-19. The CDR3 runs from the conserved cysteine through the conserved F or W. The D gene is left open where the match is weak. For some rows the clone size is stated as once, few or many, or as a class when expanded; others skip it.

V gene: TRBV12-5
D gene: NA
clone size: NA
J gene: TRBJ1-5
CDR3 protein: CASGIPQGLGNQPQHF
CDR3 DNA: TGTGCTAGTGGTATCCCACAGGGTTTGGGCAATCAGCCCCAGCATTTT

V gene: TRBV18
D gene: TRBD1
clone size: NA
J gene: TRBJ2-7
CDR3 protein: CASNFKQGQSYEQYF
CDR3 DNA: TGTGCCAGCAACTTCAAACAGGGGCAGTCCTACGAGCAGTACTTC

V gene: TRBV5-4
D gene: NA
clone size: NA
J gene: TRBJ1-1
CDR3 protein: CASSPRGARSSSITEAFF
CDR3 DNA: TGTGCCAGCAGCCCCCGGGGGGCGCGGAGTTCGAGCATCACTGAAGCTTTCTTT

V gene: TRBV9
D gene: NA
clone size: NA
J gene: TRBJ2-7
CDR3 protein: CASSVASRSPREQYF
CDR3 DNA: TGTGCCAGCAGCGTAGCTTCCCGTAGTCCGAGGGAGCAGTACTTC

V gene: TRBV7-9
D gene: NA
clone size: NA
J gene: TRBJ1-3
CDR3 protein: CASSLAEAHSGNTIYF
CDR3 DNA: TGTGCCAGCAGCTTAGCGGAGGCACACTCTGGAAACACCATATATTTT

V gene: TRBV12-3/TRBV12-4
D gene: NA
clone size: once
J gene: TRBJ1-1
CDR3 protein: CASSFDMAEAFF
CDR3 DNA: TGTGCCAGCAGTTTCGACATGGCCGAAGCTTTCTTT

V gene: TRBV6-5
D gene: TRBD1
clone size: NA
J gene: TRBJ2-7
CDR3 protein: CASRAGTGVYEQYF
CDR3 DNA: TGTGCCAGCAGGGCCGGGACAGGGGTCTACGAGCAGTACTTC

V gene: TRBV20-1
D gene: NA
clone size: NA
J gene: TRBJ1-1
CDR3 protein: CSARLQTEAFF
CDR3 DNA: TGCAGTGCCAGATTACAAACTGAAGCTTTCTTT

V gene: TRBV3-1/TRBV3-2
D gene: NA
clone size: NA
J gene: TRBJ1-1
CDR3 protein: CASSQRENTEAFF
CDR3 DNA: TGTGCCAGCAGCCAACGGGAGAACACTGAAGCTTTCTTT

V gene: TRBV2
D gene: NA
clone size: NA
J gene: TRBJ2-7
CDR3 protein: CASCWEIYEQYF
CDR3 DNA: TGTGCCAGCTGCTGGGAGATCTACGAGCAGTACTTC

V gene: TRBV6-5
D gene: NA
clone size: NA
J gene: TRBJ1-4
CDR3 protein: CASSQQGPDEKLFF
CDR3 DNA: TGTGCCAGCAGCCAACAGGGACCAGATGAAAAACTGTTTTTT

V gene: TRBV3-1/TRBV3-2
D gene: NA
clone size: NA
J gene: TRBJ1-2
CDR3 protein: CASSQDSYYGYTF
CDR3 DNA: TGTGCCAGCAGCCAAGACAGTTACTATGGCTACACCTTC

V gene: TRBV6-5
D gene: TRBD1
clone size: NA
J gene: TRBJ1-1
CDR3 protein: CATRDSMNTEAFF
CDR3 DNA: TGTGCCACCAGGGACAGTATGAACACTGAAGCTTTCTTT

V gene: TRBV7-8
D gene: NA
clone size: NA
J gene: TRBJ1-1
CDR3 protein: CASSTPTGGLNTEAFF
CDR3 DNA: TGTGCCAGCAGCACCCCGACGGGAGGACTGAACACTGAAGCTTTCTTT

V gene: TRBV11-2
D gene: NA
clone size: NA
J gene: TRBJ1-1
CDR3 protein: CASSPFRGSNTEAFF
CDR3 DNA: TGTGCCAGCAGCCCCTTTCGAGGTTCGAACACTGAAGCTTTCTTT

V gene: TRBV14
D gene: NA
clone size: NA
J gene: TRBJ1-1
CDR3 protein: CASSSQMGLTEAFF
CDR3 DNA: TGTGCCAGCAGCAGCCAGATGGGACTTACTGAAGCTTTCTTT

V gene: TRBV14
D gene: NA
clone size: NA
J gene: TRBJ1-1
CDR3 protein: CASSQSNTEAFF
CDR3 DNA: TGTGCCAGCAGCCAGAGCAACACTGAAGCTTTCTTT

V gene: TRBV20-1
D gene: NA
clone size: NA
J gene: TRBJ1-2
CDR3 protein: CSASWGGYGYTF
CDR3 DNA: TGCAGTGCTAGTTGGGGGGGCTATGGCTACACCTTC

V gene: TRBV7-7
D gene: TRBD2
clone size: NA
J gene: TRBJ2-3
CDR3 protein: CASSPGTSRTDTQYF
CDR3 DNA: TGTGCCAGCAGCCCGGGGACTAGCCGCACAGATACGCAGTATTTT

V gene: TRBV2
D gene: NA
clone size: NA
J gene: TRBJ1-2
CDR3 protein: CASKDRQVDGYTF
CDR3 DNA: TGTGCCAGCAAAGATCGACAGGTTGATGGCTACACCTTC

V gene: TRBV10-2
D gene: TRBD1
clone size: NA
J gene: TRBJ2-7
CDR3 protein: CASSEITGATYEQYF
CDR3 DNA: TGCGCCAGCAGCGAAATAACAGGGGCGACCTACGAGCAGTACTTC

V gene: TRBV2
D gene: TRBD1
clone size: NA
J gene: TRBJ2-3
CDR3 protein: CASMQTGTGFDTQYF
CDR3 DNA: TGTGCCAGCATGCAGACCGGGACAGGTTTCGATACGCAGTATTTT

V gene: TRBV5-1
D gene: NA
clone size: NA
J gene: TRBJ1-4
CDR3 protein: CASSPQVTLREKLFF
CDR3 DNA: TGCGCCAGCAGCCCCCAGGTGACCTTACGTGAAAAACTGTTTTTT

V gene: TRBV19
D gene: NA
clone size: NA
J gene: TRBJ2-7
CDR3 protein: CASSIDPEYEQYF
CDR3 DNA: TGTGCCAGTAGTATAGATCCAGAATACGAGCAGTACTTC

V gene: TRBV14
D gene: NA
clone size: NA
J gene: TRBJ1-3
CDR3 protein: CASSPQPGAGNTIYF
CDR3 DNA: TGTGCCAGCAGTCCCCAACCAGGGGCTGGAAACACCATATATTTT

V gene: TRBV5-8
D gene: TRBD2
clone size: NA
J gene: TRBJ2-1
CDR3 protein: CASSSWRSGESYNEQFF
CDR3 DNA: TGTGCCAGCAGCTCCTGGCGTAGCGGGGAATCCTACAATGAGCAGTTCTTC

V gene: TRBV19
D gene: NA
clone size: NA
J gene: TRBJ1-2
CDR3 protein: CASSISGIPSDGYTF
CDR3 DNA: TGTGCCAGTAGTATCTCGGGTATTCCATCCGATGGCTACACCTTC

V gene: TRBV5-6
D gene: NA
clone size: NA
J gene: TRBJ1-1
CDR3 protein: CASRRQENTEAFF
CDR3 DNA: TGTGCCAGCAGAAGACAGGAGAACACTGAAGCTTTCTTT

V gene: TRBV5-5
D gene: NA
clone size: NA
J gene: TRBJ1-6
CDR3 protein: CASSRQIDRTPNNSPLHF
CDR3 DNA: TGTGCCAGCAGCCGCCAGATTGACAGGACGCCTAATAATTCACCCCTCCACTTT

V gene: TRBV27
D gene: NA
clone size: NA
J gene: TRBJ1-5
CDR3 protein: CASSQTALNQPQHF
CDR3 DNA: TGTGCCAGCAGTCAGACAGCTCTCAATCAGCCCCAGCATTTT

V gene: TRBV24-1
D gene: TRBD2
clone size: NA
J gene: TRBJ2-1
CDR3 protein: CATSDQGTSGYNEQFF
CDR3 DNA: TGTGCCACCAGTGACCAAGGGACTAGCGGTTACAATGAGCAGTTCTTC